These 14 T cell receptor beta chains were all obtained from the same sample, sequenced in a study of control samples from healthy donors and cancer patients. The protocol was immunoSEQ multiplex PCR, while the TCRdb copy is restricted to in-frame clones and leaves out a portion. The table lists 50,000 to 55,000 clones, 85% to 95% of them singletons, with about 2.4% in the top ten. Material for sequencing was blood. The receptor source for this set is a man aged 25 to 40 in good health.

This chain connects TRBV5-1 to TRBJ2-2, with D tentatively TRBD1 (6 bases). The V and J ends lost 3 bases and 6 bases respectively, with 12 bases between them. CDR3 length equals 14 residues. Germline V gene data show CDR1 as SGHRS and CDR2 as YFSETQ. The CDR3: CASSSQGVPGELFF. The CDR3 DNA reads TGCGCCAGCAGCTCACAGGGTGTTCCCGGGGAGCTGTTTTTT.

In nucleotides, the CDR3 is TGCGCCAGCAGCCCGGGACAAGTGGGACTAGCGGCAAGCACAGATACGCAGTATTTT. This codes for CASSPGQVGLAASTDTQYF. V and J are TRBV4-1 and TRBJ2-3; 11 nucleotides line up with TRBD2. Germline V lookup: CDR1 MGHRA, CDR2 YSYEKL. V was pared by 4 bases and J by 0 bases, with 12 bases of the junction left unmatched. The CDR3 is 19 residues long.

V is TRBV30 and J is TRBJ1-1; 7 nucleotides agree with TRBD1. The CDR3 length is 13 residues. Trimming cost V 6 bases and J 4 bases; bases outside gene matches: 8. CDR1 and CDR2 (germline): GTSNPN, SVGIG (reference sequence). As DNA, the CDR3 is TGTGCCTGTAACAGGGGAAGGGCCACTGAAGCTTTCTTT. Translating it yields CACNRGRATEAFF.

The CDR3 DNA sequence: TGTGCCAGCACCACACTGGGCACTAGCGGTAACACCGGGGAGCTGTTTTTT. It encodes CASTTLGTSGNTGELFF. This sequence joins TRBV28 and TRBJ2-2; 8 positions agree with TRBD2. Germline V CDR1 and CDR2: MDHEN, SYDVKM. The CDR3 loop spans 17 amino acids. V lost 7 bases to trimming and J lost 2 bases; unmatched junction nucleotides: 12.

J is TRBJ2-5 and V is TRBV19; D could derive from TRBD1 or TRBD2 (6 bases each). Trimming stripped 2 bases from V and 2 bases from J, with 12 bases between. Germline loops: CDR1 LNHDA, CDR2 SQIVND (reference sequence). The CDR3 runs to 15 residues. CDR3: CASSIPGDRQETQYF. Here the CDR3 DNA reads TGTGCCAGTAGTATACCGGGAGACAGGCAAGAGACCCAGTACTTC.

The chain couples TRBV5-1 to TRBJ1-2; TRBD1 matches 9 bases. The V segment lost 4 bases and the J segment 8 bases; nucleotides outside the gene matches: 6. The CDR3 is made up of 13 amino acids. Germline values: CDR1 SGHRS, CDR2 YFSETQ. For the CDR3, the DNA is TGCGCCAGCAGCCTGGGACAGGGAGACGGCTACACCTTC. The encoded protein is CASSLGQGDGYTF.

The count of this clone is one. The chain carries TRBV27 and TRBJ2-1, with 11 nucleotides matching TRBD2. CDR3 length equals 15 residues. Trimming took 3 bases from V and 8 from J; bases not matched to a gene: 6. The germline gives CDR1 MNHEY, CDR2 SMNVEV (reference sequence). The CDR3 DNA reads TGTGCCAGCAGTTTTACTAGCGGGAGTTACTATGAGCAGTTCTTC. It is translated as CASSFTSGSYYEQFF.

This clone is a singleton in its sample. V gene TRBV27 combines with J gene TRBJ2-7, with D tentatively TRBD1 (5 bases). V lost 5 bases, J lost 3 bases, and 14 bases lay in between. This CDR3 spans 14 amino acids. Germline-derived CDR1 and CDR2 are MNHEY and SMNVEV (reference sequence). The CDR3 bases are TGTGCCAGCAGTACGTACAGGTCCCTCTACGAGCAGTACTTC. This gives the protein CASSTYRSLYEQYF.

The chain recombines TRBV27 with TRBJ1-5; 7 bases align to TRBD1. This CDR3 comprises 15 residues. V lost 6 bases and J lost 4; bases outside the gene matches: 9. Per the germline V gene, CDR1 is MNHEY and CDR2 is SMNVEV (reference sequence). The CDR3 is CASRPGGTVNQPQHF. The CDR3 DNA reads TGTGCCAGCAGGCCGGGTGGGACAGTAAATCAGCCCCAGCATTTT.

The chain's CDR3 is CASSEARTSSSYEQYF. In nucleotides, the CDR3 is TGTGCCAGCAGTGAAGCGAGGACTAGCAGTTCCTACGAGCAGTACTTC. The chain has TRBV6-1 and TRBJ2-7, with 8 positions matching TRBD2. Germline V gene sequence: CDR1 MNHNS, CDR2 SASEGT. This CDR3 region has 16 residues. V gave up 0 bases and J gave up 1 base; unmatched junction bases: 5.

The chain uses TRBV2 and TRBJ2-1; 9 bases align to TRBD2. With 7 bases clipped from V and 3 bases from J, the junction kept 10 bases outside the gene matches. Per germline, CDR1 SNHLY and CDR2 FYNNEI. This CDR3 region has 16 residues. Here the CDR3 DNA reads TGTGCCAGCACTATTAGCGGGAGAGGAGGCTACAATGAGCAGTTCTTC. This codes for CASTISGRGGYNEQFF.

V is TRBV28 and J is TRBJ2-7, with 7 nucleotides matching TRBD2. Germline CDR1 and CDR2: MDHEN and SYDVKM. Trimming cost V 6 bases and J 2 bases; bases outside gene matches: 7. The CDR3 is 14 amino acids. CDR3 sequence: CASRPGGKTYEQYF. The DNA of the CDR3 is TGTGCCAGCAGGCCGGGAGGCAAGACCTACGAGCAGTACTTC.

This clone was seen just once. Here the CDR3 DNA reads TGTGCCAGCACCTCAGAGGTCTCCCTGGGGAATCAGCCCCAGCATTTT. Translated, it gives CASTSEVSLGNQPQHF. The chain joins TRBV2 to TRBJ1-5; D not resolved. Germline loops: CDR1 SNHLY, CDR2 FYNNEI. V gave up 7 bases and J gave up 4 bases, with 20 bases separating them. The CDR3 spans 16 residues.

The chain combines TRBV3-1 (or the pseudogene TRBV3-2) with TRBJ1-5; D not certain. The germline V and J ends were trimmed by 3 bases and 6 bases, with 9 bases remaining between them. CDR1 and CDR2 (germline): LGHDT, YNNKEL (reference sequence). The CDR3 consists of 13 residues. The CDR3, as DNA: TGTGCCAGCAGCCAGGGTTGGCGTCAGCCCCAGCATTTT. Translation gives CASSQGWRQPQHF.